This is a list of T cell receptor beta chains from one sample in a study of blood T cell repertoires in COVID-19. Profiling relied on immunoSEQ multiplex PCR, and the TCRdb table lists in-frame clones only, not all of them. This sample has roughly 110,000 clones, with roughly two thirds found just once. The material sequenced was peripheral blood. The receptors here all came from a human donor with acute or convalescent COVID-19. The donor label of this sample is uncertain. Both conserved end residues are trimmed from each CDR3. A D gene is named only where the DNA matches it firmly.

d_call: TRBD2
v_call: TRBV7-9
cdr3_aa: ASSSGLAKQETQY

d_call: NA
v_call: TRBV3-1/TRBV3-2
cdr3_aa: ASSPPRQNTEAF

d_call: TRBD2
v_call: TRBV10-2
cdr3_aa: ASSWGSGGLDEQF

d_call: TRBD1
v_call: TRBV5-1
cdr3_aa: ASSSRDRGYNEQF

d_call: TRBD2
v_call: TRBV6-1
cdr3_aa: ASSEVLSGGTYTQY

d_call: TRBD2
v_call: TRBV5-6
cdr3_aa: ASSLVLAGGTDLTDTQY

d_call: TRBD1
v_call: TRBV2
cdr3_aa: ASSEGGTGSLPQH

d_call: TRBD1
v_call: TRBV30
cdr3_aa: AWTPPDRVSYEQY

d_call: NA
v_call: TRBV2
cdr3_aa: ASSVVLADTQY

d_call: TRBD1
v_call: TRBV27
cdr3_aa: ASSIQGQGWYEQY

d_call: TRBD2
v_call: TRBV7-8
cdr3_aa: ASSLDASGGTQY

d_call: TRBD2
v_call: TRBV5-8
cdr3_aa: ASSLARTSGGANNEQF

d_call: TRBD1
v_call: TRBV5-1
cdr3_aa: ASSTQQGPHEAF

d_call: TRBD1
v_call: TRBV6-5
cdr3_aa: ASRLTGGTGELF

d_call: TRBD1
v_call: TRBV30
cdr3_aa: AWSATRDRQETQY

d_call: TRBD1
v_call: TRBV30
cdr3_aa: AWQGASYEQY

d_call: TRBD2
v_call: TRBV2
cdr3_aa: ASRRLAGYEQY

d_call: TRBD1
v_call: TRBV30
cdr3_aa: AWSGRGQKQPQH